This T cell receptor (beta chain) was sequenced for a study of neurological immune-mediated disorders. Germline V CDR1 and CDR2: SGHRS, YFSETQ. V lost 0 bases and J lost 0, with 9 bases in between. The CDR3 spans 15 residues. Ten or more counts support this clonotype. One entry per CDR3 protein, called by TCRdb with MiXCR from the 5' RACE reads. In the table there are 65,000 to 75,000 distinct CDR3 sequences, approximately 5.1% of which are singletons. The chain recombines TRBV5-1 with TRBJ1-2; D ambiguous. This clonotype was obtained from a human donor with multiple sclerosis. The donor label of this sample is uncertain. What was sequenced was PBMCs. CDR3 in DNA: TGCGCCAGCAGCTTGGAACCCGGGACTAACTATGGCTACACCTTC. This sequence encodes CASSLEPGTNYGYTF. Drawing the rest from reference TRBV5-1 and TRBJ1-2, the complete variable domain is KAGVTQTPRYLIKTRGQQVTLSCSPISGHRSVSWYQQTPGQGLQFLFEYFSETQRNKGNFPGRFSGRQFSNSRSEMNVSTLELGDSALYLCASSLEPGTNYGYTFGSGTRLTVV.